These 21 T cell receptor beta chains were sequenced from one sample in a study of T cell repertoires and Cas9 in healthy adults. The data were produced by immunoSEQ multiplex PCR, yet TCRdb's version contains in-frame clones alone and is incomplete. The profile covers about 14,000 clones, with approximately 92% appearing a single time and 1.5% taken by the ten largest. The sample comprised Tregs (CD4+, CD25+, CD127-, CD137-, CD154-) from PBMCs; culture status not recorded. The receptors stem from a human donor in good health.

This clone was counted once. The gene calls are TRBV28 and TRBJ1-2; 11 bases are shared with TRBD1. The ends lost 5 bases at V and 5 bases at J; junction bases unmatched: 4. Germline CDR1 reads MDHEN; CDR2 reads SYDVKM. This CDR3 comprises 14 residues. The CDR3 loop is CASSRTGGAYGYTF. CDR3 nucleotide sequence: TGTGCCAGCAGTCGGACAGGGGGCGCGTATGGCTACACCTTC.

On this clone: At one of its ends the junction is not consistent with the germline gene, which may arise from a read error. The V gene is TRBV20-1, the J gene TRBJ2-1; D may match TRBD1 or TRBD2 (5 bases each). Germline loops: CDR1 DFQATT, CDR2 SNEGSKA (reference sequence). This CDR3 spans 10 amino acids. The CDR3 region has the DNA TGCAGTGGCCCGGGACCCTGGGAGATCTTC. Protein product: CSGPGPWEIF.

The chain uses TRBV5-8 and TRBJ2-3; D possibly corresponds to TRBD1 (6 bases). Trimming pared 2 bases from V and 4 bases from J, leaving 11 bases between. CDR3 length equals 14 residues. Germline V gene lookup returns CDR1 SGHTS and CDR2 YDEGEE. The CDR3 DNA is TGTGCCAGCAGCTTTACAGGGCGAGCAGATACGCAGTATTTT. As protein: CASSFTGRADTQYF.

V is TRBV6-5 and J is TRBJ2-1; D is unclear. V was shortened by 2 bases and J by 9 bases, with 14 bases between the two germline ends. CDR1 and CDR2 from the germline V gene are MNHEY and SVGAGI. CDR3 size: 14 residues. The DNA of the CDR3 is TGTGCCAGCAGTTACGGCCAACCCGGCAGTGAGCAGTTCTTC. Translated, it gives CASSYGQPGSEQFF.

CDR3 amino acids: CASSYRGSGANVLTF. For the CDR3, the DNA is TGTGCCAGCAGTTACAGGGGCTCTGGGGCCAACGTCCTGACTTTC. The V and J genes are TRBV6-5 and TRBJ2-6, with D perhaps matching TRBD1 (5 bases). This CDR3 region has 15 residues. The V end was cut by 2 bases, the J end by 0 bases, with 5 bases between. Germline V CDR1 and CDR2: MNHEY, SVGAGI.

The rearrangement links TRBV5-6 to TRBJ2-7; unclear D gene. Trimming left V 4 bases short and J 7 bases short, with 12 bases between. CDR1 is SGHDT and CDR2 is YYEEEE in the germline V gene. The CDR3 consists of 12 residues. CDR3: CASSRLLQEQYF. DNA for the CDR3: TGTGCCAGCAGCCGACTTCTACAGGAGCAGTACTTC. Combining the CDR3 with reference TRBV5-6 and TRBJ2-7 gives the whole variable domain DAGVTQSPTHLIKTRGQQVTLRCSPKSGHDTVSWYQQALGQGPQFIFQYYEEEERQRGNFPDRFSGHQFPNYSSELNVNALLLGDSALYLCASSRLLQEQYFGPGTRLTVT.

The V and J genes are TRBV12-5 and TRBJ2-1, with 8 bases matching TRBD2. This CDR3 is built from 16 residues. The ends lost 4 bases at V and 2 bases at J; junction bases unmatched: 7. Germline assignment: CDR1 LGHNT and CDR2 FRNRAP. DNA of the CDR3: TGTGCTAGTGGTTACGGGCTAGCGGGTACCTACAATGAGCAGTTCTTC. Translation: CASGYGLAGTYNEQFF.

This clone was recorded once. The rearrangement links TRBV28 to TRBJ1-2; tentatively, D is TRBD1 (5 bases). Germline-derived CDR1 and CDR2 are MDHEN and SYDVKM. V lost 7 bases, J lost 1 base, and 10 bases lay in between. The CDR3 covers 13 residues. The CDR3 nucleotides are TGTGCCAGCACCCAGAGGGGTAACTATGGCTACACCTTC. This sequence encodes CASTQRGNYGYTF.

The genes are TRBV5-4 and TRBJ2-7, with TRBD2 matching 7 bases. CDR1 and CDR2 from the germline V gene are SGHNT and YYREEE (reference sequence). V was pared by 3 bases and J by 4 bases, with 13 bases of the junction left unmatched. The CDR3 totals 16 residues. Here the CDR3 reads CASSYRGVRRNYEQYV. CDR3 in DNA: TGTGCCAGCAGCTACCGGGGGGTACGGAGAAATTACGAGCAGTACGTC.

The chain carries TRBV28 and TRBJ2-3; the match to TRBD2 covers 8 bases. J lost 5 bases, V lost 8 bases, and 15 bases had no gene match. Germline V lookup: CDR1 MDHEN, CDR2 SYDVKM. This CDR3 has 16 residues. The DNA of the CDR3 is TGTGCCAGCGGATCCATCGGGAGGGGATACGGAGATACGCAGTATTTT. Its protein is CASGSIGRGYGDTQYF.

This chain's CDR3 is CASSPPSSGSFEQFF. CDR3 in DNA: TGTGCCAGCAGTCCCCCCTCCAGCGGGAGTTTTGAGCAGTTCTTC. This sequence joins TRBV28 and TRBJ2-1; 8 positions match TRBD2. Unmatched junction bases numbered 12, after V lost 5 bases and J lost 9 bases. The germline V gene has CDR1 MDHEN and CDR2 SYDVKM. The CDR3 loop spans 15 amino acids.

The CDR3 sequence: CASSISPGNTIYF. The CDR3 coding sequence is TGTGCCAGTAGTATTTCACCTGGAAACACCATATATTTT. The chain recombines TRBV19 with TRBJ1-3; no clear D gene. This CDR3 has 13 amino acids. Germline V CDR1 and CDR2: LNHDA, SQIVND (reference sequence). The ends were cut back, 3 bases at V and 2 bases at J, with 5 bases in the middle.

This chain links TRBV27 with TRBJ1-2; no firm D call. CDR3 length equals 14 residues. Between the trimmed V and J ends, which lost 8 bases and 7 bases, there was a span of 20 bases. Germline V CDR1 and CDR2: MNHEY, SMNVEV (reference sequence). The CDR3 spells CASGQSGVFFGYTF. Here the CDR3 DNA reads TGTGCCAGCGGGCAATCAGGCGTTTTTTTTGGCTACACCTTC.

The chain employs TRBV5-1 and TRBJ2-5, with D possibly being TRBD2 (5 bases). This CDR3 region has 14 residues. Trimming pared 2 bases from V and 4 bases from J, leaving 12 bases between. From germline, CDR1 is SGHRS and CDR2 YFSETQ. The CDR3 here is CASSFSEGVETQYF. The CDR3, as DNA: TGCGCCAGCAGCTTTAGCGAGGGAGTAGAGACCCAGTACTTC.

This sequence joins TRBV7-3 and TRBJ1-1, with unresolved D. Trimming stripped 5 bases from V and 1 base from J, with 11 bases between. Germline V gene sequence: CDR1 SGHTA, CDR2 FQGTGA. The length of the CDR3 is 14 residues. The DNA of the CDR3 is TGTGCCAGCAGCCCCACTGGGTGGAACACTGAAGCTTTCTTT. It yields the protein CASSPTGWNTEAFF.

V is TRBV6-5 and J is TRBJ2-2; no clear D gene. This CDR3 spans 16 amino acids. Germline CDR1 and CDR2: MNHEY and SVGAGI. The V end was cut by 0 bases, the J end by 5 bases, with 13 bases between. The CDR3 nucleotides are TGTGCCAGCAGTTACTCGATCACAAGGGTAACCGGGGAGCTGTTTTTT. Translating it yields CASSYSITRVTGELFF.

The chain recombines TRBV19 with TRBJ1-6; the match to TRBD1 covers 9 bases. J lost 7 bases, V lost 5 bases, and 6 bases had no gene match. Germline CDR1 is LNHDA and CDR2 is SQIVND (reference sequence). The CDR3 consists of 15 residues. The CDR3 DNA sequence: TGTGCCAGTAGTGGATGGACAGGGGTGAATTCACCCCTCCACTTT. Translating it yields CASSGWTGVNSPLHF.

The genes are TRBV4-3 and TRBJ1-6, with TRBD1 as a possible D gene (5 bases). V was trimmed by 0 bases and J by 4 bases, leaving 16 bases between them. Germline CDR1 reads LGHNA; CDR2 reads YSLEER. CDR3 length: 18 residues. For the CDR3, the DNA is TGCGCCAGCAGCCAAGATCCTGGGACCCAGGCTTATAATTCACCCCTCCACTTT. As protein: CASSQDPGTQAYNSPLHF.

This clone has just a few counts. The chain carries TRBV10-3 and TRBJ2-7; 9 positions agree with TRBD1. The V and J ends lost 8 bases and 5 bases, in that order; junction bases with no gene match: 7. Germline V CDR1 and CDR2: ENHRY, SYGVKD. The CDR3 length is 13 residues. CDR3 residues: CAILGQGVHEQYF. The DNA of the CDR3 is TGTGCCATCCTGGGACAGGGTGTCCACGAGCAGTACTTC.

The chain links TRBV9 to TRBJ2-3; the match to TRBD1 covers 10 bases. In germline, CDR1 is SGDLS, CDR2 YYNGEE. The CDR3 sequence is 15 residues long. V lost 2 bases, J lost 5 bases, and 5 bases stayed unmatched. The DNA for the CDR3 is TGTGCCAGCAGCGTCGGGACAGGGGAGAGAGATACGCAGTATTTT. It codes for CASSVGTGERDTQYF.

The CDR3 bases are TGTGCCTGGCTCCCTAGGCGCTATAGAAGGACCTATGGCTACACCTTC. Residues: CAWLPRRYRRTYGYTF. V usage is TRBV30 and J usage is TRBJ1-2, with unresolved D. This CDR3 has 16 amino acids. Trimming shortened V by 5 bases and J by 4 bases, and 23 bases separated the two germline ends. Germline loops: CDR1 GTSNPN, CDR2 SVGIG (reference sequence).